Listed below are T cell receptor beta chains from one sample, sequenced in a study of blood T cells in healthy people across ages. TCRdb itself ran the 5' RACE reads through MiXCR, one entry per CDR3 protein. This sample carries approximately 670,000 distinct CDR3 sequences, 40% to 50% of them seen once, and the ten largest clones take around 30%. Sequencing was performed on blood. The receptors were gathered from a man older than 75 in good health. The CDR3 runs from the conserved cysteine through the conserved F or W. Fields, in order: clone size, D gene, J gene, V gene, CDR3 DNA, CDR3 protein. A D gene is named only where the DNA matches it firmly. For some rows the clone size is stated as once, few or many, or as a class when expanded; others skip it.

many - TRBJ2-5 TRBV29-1 TGCAGCGTTCCCTGGGACACTCTTGGAGGGGAGACCCAGTACTTC CSVPWDTLGGETQYF
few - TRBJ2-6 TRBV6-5 TGTGCCAGCAGTCCAAGGGGTCCCTCTGGGGCCAACGTCCTGACTTTC CASSPRGPSGANVLTF
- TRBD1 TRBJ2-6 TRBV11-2 TGTGCCAGCAGCTTTAGGGGACAGGCCTCCTCTGGGGCCAACGTCCTGACTTTC CASSFRGQASSGANVLTF
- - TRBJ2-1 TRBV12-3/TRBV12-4 TGTGCCAGCAGTTGGGGGCCTGGGGATGAGCAGTTCTTC CASSWGPGDEQFF
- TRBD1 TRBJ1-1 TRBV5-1 TGCGCCAGCAGCACGGGACAGGGGACGGTCGGAGCTTTCTTT CASSTGQGTVGAFF
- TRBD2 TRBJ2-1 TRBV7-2 TGTGCCAGCAGCTCCGAGCGGGGGAGAGCCGATGAGCAGTTCTTC CASSSERGRADEQFF
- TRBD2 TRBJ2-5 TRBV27 TGTGCCAGCAGTTTAGGGAGGGCGTCGGATCAAGAGACCCAGTACTTC CASSLGRASDQETQYF
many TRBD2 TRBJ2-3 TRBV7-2 TGTGCCAGCAGCCCGGGACTAGCGGAGACCACAGATACGCAGTATTTT CASSPGLAETTDTQYF
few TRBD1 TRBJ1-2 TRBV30 TGTGCCTGGACAGAGGACAGGGGCTATGGCTACACCTTC CAWTEDRGYGYTF
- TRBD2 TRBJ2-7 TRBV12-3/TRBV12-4 TGTGCCAGCAGATTAGGGTCTAGCGGGAGGGCCGACGAGCAGTACTTC CASRLGSSGRADEQYF
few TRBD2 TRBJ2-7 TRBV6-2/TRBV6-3 TGTGCCAGCAGTTCGGGAATAATGCGGGGGAATGAGCAGTACTTC CASSSGIMRGNEQYF
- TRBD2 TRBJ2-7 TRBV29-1 TGCAGCGTGCGGGGGATCCTCTACGAGCAGTACTTC CSVRGILYEQYF
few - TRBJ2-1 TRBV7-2 TGTGCCAGCAGCCCGGACACCAGCTCCTACAATGAGCAGTTCTTC CASSPDTSSYNEQFF
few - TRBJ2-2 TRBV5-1 TGCGCCAGCAGCTTGGCCGGCAGCTACACCGGGGAGCTGTTTTTT CASSLAGSYTGELFF
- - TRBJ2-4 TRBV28 TGTGCCAGCAGTCGCCCCGGTCGAGCCAAAAACATTCAGTACTTC CASSRPGRAKNIQYF
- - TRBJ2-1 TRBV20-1 TGCAGTGCTAGGGACAGCCACAATGAGCAGTTCTTC CSARDSHNEQFF